Each of the 8 T cell receptor beta chains below was sequenced from the same sample in a study of T cells in women clearing cervical HPV infection. Measured with immunoSEQ multiplex PCR; TCRdb has only the in-frame clones, and not every one. Across around 24,000 clones, the top ten clones capture less than 4% of the sample. The sample taken for sequencing was blood buffy coat. All receptors derive from a woman between 18 and 69 years old with a cervical HPV16 infection that either progressed to CIN3+ or cleared (not recorded which).

On this clone: The CDR3 end is not reached by the read, which stops 3 residues before it; the germline J gene fills it in. The V gene is TRBV5-6, the J gene TRBJ1-2; D is unresolved. The length of the CDR3 is 15 residues. V was trimmed by 3 bases and J by 5 bases, leaving 17 bases between them. Germline assignment: CDR1 SGHDT and CDR2 YYEEEE. Partial CDR3 DNA: TGTGCCAGCAGCTGGCTCGTGGAGGGTCGGTATGGC. This sequence encodes CASSWLVEGRYG. The CDR3 in its entirety is CASSWLVEGRYGYTF.

Concerning this clone: The read is 3 residues too short to cover the CDR3 end, so that end is filled in from the germline J gene. Other DNA variants within this sample encode the same CDR3. This rearrangement joins TRBV6-4 to TRBJ1-1; 9 nucleotides line up with TRBD1. The CDR3 is 13 residues long. J was trimmed by 2 bases and V by 6 bases; bases with no gene match: 1. CDR1 is MRHNA and CDR2 is SNTAGT in the germline V gene. CDR3 region: CASRDRGNTEAFF. The part of the CDR3 DNA that was read is TGTGCCAGCAGGGACAGGGGAAACACTGAA.

Remarks on this clone: The read ends 3 residues early relative to the CDR3; the germline J gene fills the gap. The J gene is TRBJ2-7, the V gene TRBV6-2 or TRBV6-3; tentatively, D is TRBD1 (5 bases). V gave up 4 bases and J gave up 5 bases, with 9 bases separating them. Germline-derived CDR1 and CDR2 are MNHEY and SVGEGT. The CDR3 totals 12 residues. CDR3 residues: CASSFRVHEQYF. CDR3 DNA, as far as it was read: TGTGCCAGCAGTTTCAGGGTCCACGAG.

Concerning this clone: The read comes to an end 3 residues before the CDR3 does, leaving the germline J gene to fill in the end. The chain has TRBV7-9 and TRBJ2-7, with a possible D match to TRBD1 (6 bases). V was clipped by 5 bases and J by 3 bases, with 14 bases between them. The germline CDR1 and CDR2 sequences are SEHNR and FQNEAQ (reference sequence). CDR3 length: 14 amino acids. The CDR3 bases that were read are TGTGCCAGCAGCCCCGGGACATCGGTCTACGAG. Protein sequence: CASSPGTSVYE. The complete CDR3 reads CASSPGTSVYEQYF.

Regarding this clone: The CDR3 end falls 3 residues outside the read, so it is completed with the germline J gene. This sequence joins TRBV20-1 and TRBJ2-7, with 7 bases fitting TRBD2. Germline V gene lookup returns CDR1 DFQATT and CDR2 SNEGSKA (reference sequence). The CDR3 has 15 residues. The V gene end was trimmed by 0 bases and the J gene end by 0 bases; junction bases not matched to a gene: 5. CDR3 protein: CSARDIAGDSYEQYF. The sequenced part of the CDR3 DNA is TGCAGTGCTAGAGATATCGCGGGGGACTCCTACGAG.

Of note for this clone: The read stops 3 residues short of the end of the CDR3; the missing end is completed from the germline J gene. V usage is TRBV5-1 and J usage is TRBJ1-2, with TRBD1 identical over 8 bases. V lost 5 bases and J lost 1; bases outside the gene matches: 16. The CDR3 spans 18 residues. CDR1 is SGHRS, CDR2 YFSETQ, per germline. The part of the CDR3 DNA that was read is TGCGCCAGCAGACGGACCGGGACAGGATCGTTGTATAACTATGGC. Residues: CASRRTGTGSLYNYG. In full, the CDR3 is CASRRTGTGSLYNYGYTF.

A word on this clone: The read ends 3 residues shy of where the CDR3 ends; the end is completed using the germline J gene. V gene TRBV7-6 combines with J gene TRBJ1-5; TRBD1 aligns across 8 bases. The CDR3 loop spans 14 amino acids. Losses at the gene ends were 5 bases for V and 6 bases for J; bases not matched to a gene: 6. The germline V gene encodes CDR1 SGHVS and CDR2 FNYEAQ. The covered CDR3 bases are TGTGCCAGCAGCCGGGGACAGGCCGGTCAGCCC. It translates to CASSRGQAGQP. The whole CDR3 protein reads CASSRGQAGQPQHF.

The CDR3 bases that were read are TGTGCCAGCAGTTTTTTGAGGGACTTAGCCAAAAACATT. Translation gives CASSFLRDLAKNI. The complete CDR3 reads CASSFLRDLAKNIQYF. The chain uses TRBV12-3 or TRBV12-4 and TRBJ2-4; TRBD2 might be the D (6 bases). The CDR3 extends 3 residues past the end of the read, so its final part is completed from the germline J gene. The CDR3 totals 16 residues. The V and J ends lost 3 bases and 0 bases respectively, with 12 bases between them.